This T cell receptor beta chain was captured by sequencing in a study of lymphopenia after photon versus proton radiotherapy. CDR3 length equals 12 residues. Looked up from germline, CDR1 is MNHEY and CDR2 is SMNVEV (reference sequence). V dropped 4 bases and J dropped 3 bases, with 7 bases sitting between them. Profiled with immunoSEQ multiplex PCR; TCRdb holds only in-frame clones, not every one. In the table there are 50,000 to 60,000 clones, around 90% of which are singletons. Findings and caveats of the study: Post-nadir TCR diversity decline inversely tracked overall survival among those who died. Proton therapy kept repertoires fairly stable, unlike photons, which gained effector/memory cells. Authors raise, but do not show, better survival with proton therapy.

About this clone: As yet, its antigen is unknown.

The J gene is TRBJ2-7, the V gene TRBV27; D uncertain. The TCR sequence derives from a woman in her forties with cholangiocarcinoma. Sequencing was performed on peripheral blood, taken from a patient treated with photon-based radiotherapy. DNA of the CDR3: TGTGCCAGCAGTTCCTTGGGCTACGAGCAGTACTTC. Translating it yields CASSSLGYEQYF.